The clone carrying this T cell receptor beta chain showed up just once. Antigen: not known. V was trimmed by 3 bases and J by 5 bases, leaving 14 bases between them. The CDR3 has 15 residues. Germline CDR1 and CDR2: MDHEN and SYDVKM. The data originate from a study of OX40 agonist ivuxolimab in advanced cancers. Clones were sequenced by immunoSEQ multiplex PCR, and TCRdb holds only the in-frame ones, with some missing. Of tens of thousands of clones listed, roughly four fifths are singletons. Points from the study as a whole: Relatively little clonal expansion, among the lowest observed, appeared in partial responders at 0.1-3.0 mg/kg.

The origin of this receptor is an adult with an advanced solid tumor such as melanoma, head and neck, liver or kidney cancer. This material consisted of CD4+ or CD8+ T cells sorted from blood, taken in a trial of the OX40 agonist ivuxolimab. The genes are TRBV28 and TRBJ1-5; D unresolved. CDR3 bases: TGTGCCAGCAGTTTTTCTGGGTATTGGGATCAGCCCCAGCATTTT. This translates into CASSFSGYWDQPQHF.